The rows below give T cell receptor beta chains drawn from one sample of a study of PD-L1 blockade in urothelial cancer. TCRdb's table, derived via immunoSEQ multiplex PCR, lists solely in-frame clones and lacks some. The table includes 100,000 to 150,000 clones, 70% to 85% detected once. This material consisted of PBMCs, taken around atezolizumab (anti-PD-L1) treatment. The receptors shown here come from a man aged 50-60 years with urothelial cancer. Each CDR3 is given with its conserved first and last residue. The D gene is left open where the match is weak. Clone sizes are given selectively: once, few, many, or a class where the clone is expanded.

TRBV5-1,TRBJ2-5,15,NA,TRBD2,TGCGCCAGCAGCCCGGGGACTAGCGGGGGCGAGACCCAGTACTTC,CASSPGTSGGETQYF
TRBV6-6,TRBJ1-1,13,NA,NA,TGTGCCAGCAAAGGACAGCCGGTCACTGAAGCTTTCTTT,CASKGQPVTEAFF
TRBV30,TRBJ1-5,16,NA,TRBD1,TGTGCCTGGAGTGCCGACAGGGTGTATGGCGGTCAGCCCCAGCATTTT,CAWSADRVYGGQPQHF
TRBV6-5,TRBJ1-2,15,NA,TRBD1,TGTGCCAGCAGCCGCGGACAGGGAACAGAAAATGGCTACACCTTC,CASSRGQGTENGYTF
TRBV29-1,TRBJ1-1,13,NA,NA,TGCAGCGTTGCTGTCAGTTTGAACACTGAAGCTTTCTTT,CSVAVSLNTEAFF
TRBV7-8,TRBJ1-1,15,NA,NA,TGTGCCAGCAGCGTTGAGGTAAACATGAACACTGAAGCTTTCTTT,CASSVEVNMNTEAFF
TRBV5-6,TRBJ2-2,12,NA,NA,TGTGCCAGCAGCTGGGGGGCCGGGGAGCTGTTTTTT,CASSWGAGELFF
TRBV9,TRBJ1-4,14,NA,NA,TGTGCCAGCAGCGTAGGGGCGGGTGCGGAAAAACTGTTTTTT,CASSVGAGAEKLFF
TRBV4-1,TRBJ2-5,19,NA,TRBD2,TGCGCCAGCAGCCAAGGACTAGCGGGCACGTATTACTCTAAAGAGACCCAGTACTTC,CASSQGLAGTYYSKETQYF
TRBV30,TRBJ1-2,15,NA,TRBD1,TGTGCCTGGAGCCATGGGACAGCCGGCGAGTATGGCTACACCTTC,CAWSHGTAGEYGYTF
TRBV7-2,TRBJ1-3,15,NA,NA,TGTGCCAGCACCTTGTTATCTTACTCTGGAAACACCATATATTTT,CASTLLSYSGNTIYF
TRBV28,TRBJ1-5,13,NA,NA,TGTGCCAGCAGCTTTAGTTCCGCTCAGCCCCAGCATTTT,CASSFSSAQPQHF
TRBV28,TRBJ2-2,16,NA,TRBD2,TGTGCCAGCAGTTTATGGTCTAGCGGTAACACCGGGGAGCTGTTTTTT,CASSLWSSGNTGELFF
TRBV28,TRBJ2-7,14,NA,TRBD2,TGTGCCAGCAGTTTAATGGGACTAGCGACCGAGCAGTACTTC,CASSLMGLATEQYF
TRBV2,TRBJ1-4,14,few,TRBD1,TGTGCCAGCAGTGAAAGGACAGGGGATGAAAAACTGTTTTTT,CASSERTGDEKLFF
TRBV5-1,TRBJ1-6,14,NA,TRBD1,TGCGCCAGCAGCTTGTCCGTACAGGGGACACCCCTCCACTTT,CASSLSVQGTPLHF
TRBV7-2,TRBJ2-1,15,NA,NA,TGTGCCAGCAGTCAATCGCGAGTTGAGGTGGATGAGCAGTTCTTC,CASSQSRVEVDEQFF
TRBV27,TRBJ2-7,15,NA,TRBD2,TGTGCCAGCAGCTTGGGAAATAGCGGGAGATACGAGCAGTACTTC,CASSLGNSGRYEQYF
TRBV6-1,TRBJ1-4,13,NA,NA,TGTGCCAGCAGCCGGGAGCTGAATGAAAAACTGTTTTTT,CASSRELNEKLFF
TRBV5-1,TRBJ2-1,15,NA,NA,TGCGCCAGCAGCGGTCGGGAGTTGTCCTACAATGAGCAGTTCTTC,CASSGRELSYNEQFF
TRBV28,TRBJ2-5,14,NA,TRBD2,TGTGCCAGCAGTTTTAGCGGGGGTGGAGGGACCCAGTACTTC,CASSFSGGGGTQYF
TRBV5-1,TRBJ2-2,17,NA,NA,TGCGCCAGCAGCTCCCCCCTCGACTCAGATAACACCGGGGAGCTGTTTTTT,CASSSPLDSDNTGELFF
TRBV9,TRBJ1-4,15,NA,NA,TGTGCCAGCAGCGTAGGGTGGGACATACGGGAAAAACTGTTTTTT,CASSVGWDIREKLFF
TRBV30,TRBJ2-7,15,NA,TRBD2,TGTGCCTGGACTAATTGGACTAGCGATTCCTACGAGCAGTACTTC,CAWTNWTSDSYEQYF